This T cell receptor (beta chain) emerged from a study of response to subunit inactivated influenza vaccine. Study outcomes and limitations: The authors suggested that every seasonal influenza vaccination recruits few new T cells.

TCRdb processed the RT-PCR reads anew with MiXCR; each CDR3 protein has one entry. The sample has about 610,000 distinct CDR3 sequences, 14% seen once. CDR1 and CDR2 from the germline V gene are SNHLY and FYNNEI. CDR3 size: 14 residues. Trimming left V 1 base short and J 3 bases short, with 6 bases between. The table lists this clonotype with a few counts. What it recognizes is unknown. The starting material was PBMCs from blood, obtained 11 to 12 days after vaccination. The V call is TRBV2, the J call TRBJ1-4; D unclear. The receptor was isolated from a man aged 45 to 65 who received an inactivated influenza vaccine. CDR3 bases: TGTGCCAGCAGTGAAGGGGCTCCTAATGAAAAACTGTTTTTT. This codes for CASSEGAPNEKLFF. The complete variable domain, with remaining parts taken from reference TRBV2 and TRBJ1-4, reads EPEVTQTPSHQVTQMGQEVILRCVPISNHLYFYWYRQILGQKVEFLVSFYNNEISEKSEIFDDQFSVERPDGSNFTLKIRSTKLEDSAMYFCASSEGAPNEKLFFGSGTQLSVL.